The 16 T cell receptor beta chains below were found in one sample sequenced in a study of blood T cell repertoires in COVID-19. Only in-frame clones appear in the TCRdb table, and some are missing; sequencing was by immunoSEQ multiplex PCR. The sample carries 34,000 or so clones, nearly 80% recorded once. Material: peripheral blood. These receptors were obtained from a man of 80 years or more with acute or convalescent COVID-19.

This clone has a handful of counts. The V gene is TRBV2, the J gene TRBJ2-2; D perhaps matches TRBD2 (5 bases). V lost 6 bases and J lost 2, with 13 bases in between. Germline lookup yields CDR1 SNHLY and CDR2 FYNNEI. The CDR3 consists of 15 residues. The CDR3 is CASRVYRENTGELFF. The CDR3 DNA follows: TGTGCCAGCAGGGTTTACCGGGAAAACACCGGGGAGCTGTTTTTT.

The chain has TRBV6-2 or TRBV6-3 and TRBJ1-1; 10 bases map to TRBD1. Trimming removed 4 bases from V and 5 bases from J; junction bases left unmatched: 4. The CDR3 runs 14 residues. The germline gives CDR1 MNHEY, CDR2 SVGEGT. The CDR3 reads CASSWDRGGTEAFF. The CDR3 DNA follows: TGTGCCAGCAGTTGGGACAGGGGAGGGACTGAAGCTTTCTTT.

This clone is a singleton in its sample. The J gene is TRBJ2-3, the V gene TRBV7-2; maybe TRBD2 (6 bases). The V gene lost 6 bases and the J gene lost 6 bases, with 13 bases spanning the gap. Germline V gene data show CDR1 as SGHTA and CDR2 as FQGNSA. The CDR3 contains 13 residues. DNA for the CDR3: TGTGCCAGCAGTCGGGACTTTCGGGATACGCAGTATTTT. Residues: CASSRDFRDTQYF.

The chain couples TRBV30 to TRBJ1-2, with D uncertain. The CDR3 contains 12 residues. The germline gives CDR1 GTSNPN, CDR2 SVGIG (reference sequence). V gave up 1 base and J gave up 5 bases, with 8 bases separating them. The CDR3: CAWSGERYGYTF. CDR3 in DNA: TGTGCCTGGAGTGGGGAGAGGTATGGCTACACCTTC.

This CDR3 reads CASSFSTDTIYF. The CDR3 DNA is TGCGCCAGCAGCTTTTCTACGGACACCATATATTTT. The chain joins TRBV5-1 to TRBJ1-3, with D hard to call. The V and J ends lost 2 bases and 8 bases respectively, with 8 bases between them. Germline CDR1 reads SGHRS; CDR2 reads YFSETQ. The CDR3 has 12 residues.

V usage is TRBV4-2 and J usage is TRBJ2-2; 7 bases align to TRBD1. Germline trimming cut 6 bases from V and 2 bases from J; bases unmatched to any gene: 12. Germline V gene lookup returns CDR1 LGHNA and CDR2 YNFKEQ. The CDR3 covers 17 residues. The CDR3 DNA sequence: TGTGCCAGCAGACCCCTAAAAACAGGGGCCAACACCGGGGAGCTGTTTTTT. Its translation: CASRPLKTGANTGELFF.

The CDR3: CASRPDRGGNTEAFF. The CDR3 region has the DNA TGTGCCAGCAGACCCGACAGGGGAGGGAACACTGAAGCTTTCTTT. The chain carries TRBV2 and TRBJ1-1; 8 nucleotides align to TRBD1. This CDR3 has 15 amino acids. Trimming at V came to 6 bases and at J to 1 base, leaving 7 bases not matched to a gene. Germline CDR1 reads SNHLY; CDR2 reads FYNNEI.

The chain joins TRBV5-6 to TRBJ1-1; D possibly corresponds to TRBD1 (5 bases). The V and J ends lost 4 bases and 7 bases respectively, with 14 bases between them. Germline V lookup: CDR1 SGHDT, CDR2 YYEEEE. There are 13 residues in the CDR3. The CDR3 sequence is CASSLMQGNEAFF. Here the CDR3 DNA reads TGTGCCAGCAGCCTAATGCAGGGAAATGAAGCTTTCTTT.

The rearrangement links TRBV30 to TRBJ1-2, with D perhaps TRBD1 (5 bases). Trimming took off 1 base at V and 0 bases at J, with 12 bases between the two ends. From germline, CDR1 is GTSNPN and CDR2 SVGIG (reference sequence). The CDR3 loop spans 15 amino acids. This CDR3 reads CAWSARQLANYGYTF. The CDR3 DNA is TGTGCCTGGAGTGCCCGACAGTTAGCTAACTATGGCTACACCTTC.

This sequence joins TRBV6-5 and TRBJ2-7; possible D gene TRBD1, 7 bases. Germline V gives CDR1 MNHEY, CDR2 SVGAGI. V was trimmed by 2 bases and J by 3 bases, leaving 17 bases between them. This CDR3 is 16 amino acids long. The CDR3 region is CASSYGSQGGSYEQYF. For the CDR3, the DNA is TGTGCCAGCAGTTACGGCTCCCAGGGGGGAAGCTACGAGCAGTACTTC.

The V call is TRBV27, the J call TRBJ1-4, with D possibly matching TRBD1 (5 bases). CDR3 length equals 17 residues. The germline V gene has CDR1 MNHEY and CDR2 SMNVEV (reference sequence). The V end was cut by 5 bases, the J end by 4 bases, with 20 bases between. The CDR3 sequence: CASSTLRGGSNNEKLFF. The CDR3 coding sequence is TGTGCCAGCAGTACCCTCCGGGGGGGGTCCAATAATGAAAAACTGTTTTTT.

This chain uses TRBV10-1 with TRBJ2-3; 11 positions agree with TRBD2. Germline trimming cut 8 bases from V and 6 bases from J; bases unmatched to any gene: 16. The CDR3 contains 17 residues. In germline, CDR1 is WNHNN, CDR2 SYGVQD (reference sequence). CDR3 in DNA: TGCGCCAGCGGCGAGAGACTAGCGGGAACTCTCGAGGATACGCAGTATTTT. Protein: CASGERLAGTLEDTQYF.

This clone was counted only a few times. The chain carries TRBV11-3 and TRBJ2-1; D may be TRBD2 (5 bases). This CDR3 comprises 12 residues. CDR1 and CDR2 (germline): SGHNT, YENEEA. Between the trimmed V and J ends, which lost 2 bases and 8 bases, there was a span of 7 bases. CDR3 DNA: TGTGCCAGCAGCTTACGAGGGTATGAGCAGTTCTTC. Its protein product is CASSLRGYEQFF.

This sequence joins TRBV5-4 and TRBJ1-1; tentative D call: TRBD1 (5 bases). Germline V gene lookup returns CDR1 SGHNT and CDR2 YYREEE (reference sequence). Trimming took off 2 bases at V and 11 bases at J, with 16 bases between the two ends. This CDR3 is built from 13 residues. CDR3: CASSLGPGLRAFF. The DNA for the CDR3 is TGTGCCAGCAGCTTAGGACCGGGACTTAGGGCTTTCTTT.

The chain recombines TRBV11-2 with TRBJ1-1; 7 positions agree with TRBD1. The CDR3 extends over 15 amino acids. V was pared by 2 bases and J by 2 bases, with 5 bases of the junction left unmatched. Germline CDR1 reads SGHAT; CDR2 reads FQNNGV. DNA of the CDR3: TGTGCCAGCAGCTTAATACACAGGGGTAACACTGAAGCTTTCTTT. It encodes CASSLIHRGNTEAFF.

This chain connects TRBV6-5 to TRBJ1-3; D gene unclear. V was clipped by 8 bases and J by 0 bases, with 14 bases between them. Per germline, CDR1 MNHEY and CDR2 SVGAGI. The CDR3 sequence is 15 residues long. CDR3 nucleotide sequence: TGTGCCAGCGATTTAGCGAGACTCTCTGGAAACACCATATATTTT. Protein product: CASDLARLSGNTIYF.